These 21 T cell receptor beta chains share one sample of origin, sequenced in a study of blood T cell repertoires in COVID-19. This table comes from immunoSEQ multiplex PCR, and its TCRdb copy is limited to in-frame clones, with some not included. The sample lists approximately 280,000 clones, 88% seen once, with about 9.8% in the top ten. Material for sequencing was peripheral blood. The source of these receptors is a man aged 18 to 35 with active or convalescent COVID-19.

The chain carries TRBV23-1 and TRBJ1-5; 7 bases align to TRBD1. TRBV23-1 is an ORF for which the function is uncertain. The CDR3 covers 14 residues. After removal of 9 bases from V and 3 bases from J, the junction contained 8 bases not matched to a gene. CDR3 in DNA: TGCGCCAGGAGACAGGGTTTTGACAATCAGCCCCAGCATTTT. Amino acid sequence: CARRQGFDNQPQHF.

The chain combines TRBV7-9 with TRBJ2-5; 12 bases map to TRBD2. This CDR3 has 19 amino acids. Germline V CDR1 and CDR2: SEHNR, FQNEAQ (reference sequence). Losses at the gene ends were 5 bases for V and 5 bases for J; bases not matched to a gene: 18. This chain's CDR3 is CASSLPTSGGLFPQETQYF. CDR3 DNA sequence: TGTGCCAGCAGCCTACCGACTAGCGGGGGCCTCTTCCCGCAGGAGACCCAGTACTTC.

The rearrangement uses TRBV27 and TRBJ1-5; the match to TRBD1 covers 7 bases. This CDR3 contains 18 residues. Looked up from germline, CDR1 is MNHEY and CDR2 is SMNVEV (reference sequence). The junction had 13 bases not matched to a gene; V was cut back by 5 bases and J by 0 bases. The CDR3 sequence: CASSSSTGTVPSNQPQHF. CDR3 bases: TGTGCCAGCAGTAGTAGCACGGGGACAGTCCCTAGCAATCAGCCCCAGCATTTT.

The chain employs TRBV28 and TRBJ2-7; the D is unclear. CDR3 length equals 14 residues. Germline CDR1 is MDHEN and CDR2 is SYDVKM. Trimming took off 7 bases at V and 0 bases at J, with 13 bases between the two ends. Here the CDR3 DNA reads TGTGCCAGCACCCTGACACAGCCCTCCTACGAGCAGTACTTC. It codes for CASTLTQPSYEQYF.

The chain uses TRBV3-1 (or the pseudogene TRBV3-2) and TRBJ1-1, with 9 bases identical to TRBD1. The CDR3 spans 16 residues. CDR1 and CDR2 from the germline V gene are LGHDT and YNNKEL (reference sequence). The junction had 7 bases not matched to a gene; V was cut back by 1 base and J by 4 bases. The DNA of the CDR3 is TGTGCCAGCAGCCAAGCTCACAGGGGGCCGGTCACTGAAGCTTTCTTT. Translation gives CASSQAHRGPVTEAFF.

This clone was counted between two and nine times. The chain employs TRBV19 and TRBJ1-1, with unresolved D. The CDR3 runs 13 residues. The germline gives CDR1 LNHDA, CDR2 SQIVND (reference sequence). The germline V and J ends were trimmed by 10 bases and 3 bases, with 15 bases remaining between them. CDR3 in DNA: TGTGCCACCGGGAAGGGTTATGACACTGAAGCTTTCTTT. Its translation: CATGKGYDTEAFF.

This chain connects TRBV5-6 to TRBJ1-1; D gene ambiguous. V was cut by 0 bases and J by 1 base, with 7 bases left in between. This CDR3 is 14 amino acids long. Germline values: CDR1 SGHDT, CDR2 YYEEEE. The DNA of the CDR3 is TGTGCCAGCAGCTTGGGCGTCGGGAACACTGAAGCTTTCTTT. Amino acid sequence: CASSLGVGNTEAFF.

Written as DNA, the CDR3 is TGTGCCAGCAGCCAACAGGGGGCCGAGATTTCTGGCTACACCTTC. Its protein product is CASSQQGAEISGYTF. This chain joins TRBV7-9 and TRBJ1-2; TRBD1 matches 9 bases. The CDR3 is made up of 15 amino acids. From germline, CDR1 is SEHNR and CDR2 FQNEAQ (reference sequence). V lost 5 bases and J lost 7; bases outside the gene matches: 11.

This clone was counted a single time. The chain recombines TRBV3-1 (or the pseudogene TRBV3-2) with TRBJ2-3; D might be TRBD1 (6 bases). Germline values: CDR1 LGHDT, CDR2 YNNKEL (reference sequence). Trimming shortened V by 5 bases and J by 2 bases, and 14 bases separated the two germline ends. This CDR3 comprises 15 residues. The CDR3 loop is CASSTPGHPTDTQYF. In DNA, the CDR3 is TGTGCCAGCAGCACCCCGGGACACCCCACAGATACGCAGTATTTT.

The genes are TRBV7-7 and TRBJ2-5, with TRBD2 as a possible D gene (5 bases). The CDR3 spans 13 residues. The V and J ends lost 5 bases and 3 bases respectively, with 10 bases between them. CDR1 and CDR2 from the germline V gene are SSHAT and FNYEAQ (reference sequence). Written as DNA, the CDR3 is TGTGCCAGCAGCCCCCTCGGGGAAGAGACCCAGTACTTC. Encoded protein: CASSPLGEETQYF. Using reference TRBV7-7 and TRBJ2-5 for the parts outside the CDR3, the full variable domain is GAGVSQSPRYKVTKRGQDVTLRCDPISSHATLYWYQQALGQGPEFLTYFNYEAQPDKSGLPSDRFSAERPEGSISTLTIQRTEQRDSAMYRCASSPLGEETQYFGPGTRLLVL.

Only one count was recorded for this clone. The CDR3 protein is CASSLAGQFDEQYF. In nucleotides, the CDR3 is TGTGCCAGCAGCTTGGCGGGACAGTTCGACGAGCAGTACTTC. V is TRBV5-4 and J is TRBJ2-7, with 7 bases matching TRBD1. The germline CDR1 and CDR2 sequences are SGHNT and YYREEE (reference sequence). Germline trimming cut 0 bases from V and 5 bases from J; bases unmatched to any gene: 5. The CDR3 length is 14 residues.

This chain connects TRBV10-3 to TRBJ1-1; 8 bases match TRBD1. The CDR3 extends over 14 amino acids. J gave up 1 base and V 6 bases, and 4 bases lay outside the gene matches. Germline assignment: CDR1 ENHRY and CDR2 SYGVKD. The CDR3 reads CAISPGQENTEAFF. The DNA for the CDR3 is TGTGCCATCAGCCCGGGACAGGAGAACACTGAAGCTTTCTTT.

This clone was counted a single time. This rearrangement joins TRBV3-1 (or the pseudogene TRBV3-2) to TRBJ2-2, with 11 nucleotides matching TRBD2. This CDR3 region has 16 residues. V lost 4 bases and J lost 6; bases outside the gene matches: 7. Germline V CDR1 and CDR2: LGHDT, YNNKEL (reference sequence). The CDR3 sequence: CASSLAGGHRSGELFF. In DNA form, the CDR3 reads TGTGCCAGCAGCCTAGCGGGGGGGCATCGGTCCGGGGAGCTGTTTTTT.

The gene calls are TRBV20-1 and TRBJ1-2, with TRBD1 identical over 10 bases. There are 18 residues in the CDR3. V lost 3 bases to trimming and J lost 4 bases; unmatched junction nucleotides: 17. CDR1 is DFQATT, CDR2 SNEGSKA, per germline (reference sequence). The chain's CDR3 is CSASLAGQGPSISYGYTF. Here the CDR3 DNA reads TGCAGTGCTAGTTTAGCGGGACAGGGGCCTTCTATTAGCTATGGCTACACCTTC.

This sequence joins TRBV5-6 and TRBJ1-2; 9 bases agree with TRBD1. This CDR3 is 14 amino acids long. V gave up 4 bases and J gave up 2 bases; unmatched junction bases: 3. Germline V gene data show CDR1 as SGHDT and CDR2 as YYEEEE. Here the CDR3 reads CASSDGTGNYGYTF. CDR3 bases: TGTGCCAGCAGCGACGGGACAGGGAACTATGGCTACACCTTC.

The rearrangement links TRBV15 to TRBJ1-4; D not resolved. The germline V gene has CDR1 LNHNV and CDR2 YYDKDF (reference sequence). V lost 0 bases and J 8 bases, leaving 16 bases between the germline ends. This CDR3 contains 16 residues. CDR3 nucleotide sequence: TGTGCCACCAGCAGAGATCCTGACCGGGGAGCCGAAAAACTGTTTTTT. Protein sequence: CATSRDPDRGAEKLFF. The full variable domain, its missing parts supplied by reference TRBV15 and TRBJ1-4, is DAMVIQNPRYQVTQFGKPVTLSCSQTLNHNVMYWYQQKSSQAPKLLFHYYDKDFNNEADTPDNFQSRRPNTSFCFLDIRSPGLGDTAMYLCATSRDPDRGAEKLFFGSGTQLSVL.

The CDR3 reads CASSTGRYEQYF. The CDR3, as DNA: TGCGCCAGCTCAACAGGGAGATACGAGCAGTACTTC. The chain combines TRBV5-1 with TRBJ2-7; a possible D gene is TRBD1 (6 bases). The length of the CDR3 is 12 residues. The germline V gene encodes CDR1 SGHRS and CDR2 YFSETQ. Trimming cost V 7 bases and J 4 bases, with 12 bases left between them.

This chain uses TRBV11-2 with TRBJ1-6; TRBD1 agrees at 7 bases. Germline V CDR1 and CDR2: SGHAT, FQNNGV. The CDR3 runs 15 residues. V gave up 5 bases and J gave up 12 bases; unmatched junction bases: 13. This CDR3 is CASSRGQGEWEPLHF. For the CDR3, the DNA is TGTGCCAGCAGCCGCGGGCAGGGGGAATGGGAACCCCTCCACTTT. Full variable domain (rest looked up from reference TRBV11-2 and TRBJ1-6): EAGVAQSPRYKIIEKRQSVAFWCNPISGHATLYWYQQILGQGPKLLIQFQNNGVVDDSQLPKDRFSAERLKGVDSTLKIQPAKLEDSAVYLCASSRGQGEWEPLHFGNGTRLTVT.

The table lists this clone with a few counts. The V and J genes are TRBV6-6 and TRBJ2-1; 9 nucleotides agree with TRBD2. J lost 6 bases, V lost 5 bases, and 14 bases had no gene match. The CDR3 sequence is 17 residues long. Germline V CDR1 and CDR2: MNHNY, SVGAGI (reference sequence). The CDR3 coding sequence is TGTGCCAGCAGTCGGGCTCCCCCTAGCGGGACAACCAATGAGCAGTTCTTC. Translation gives CASSRAPPSGTTNEQFF.

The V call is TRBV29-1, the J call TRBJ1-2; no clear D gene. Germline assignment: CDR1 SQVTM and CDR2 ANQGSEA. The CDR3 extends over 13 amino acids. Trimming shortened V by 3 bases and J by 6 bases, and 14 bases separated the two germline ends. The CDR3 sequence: CSVDIGSFNGYTF. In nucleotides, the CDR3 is TGCAGCGTTGATATAGGTAGCTTCAATGGCTACACCTTC.

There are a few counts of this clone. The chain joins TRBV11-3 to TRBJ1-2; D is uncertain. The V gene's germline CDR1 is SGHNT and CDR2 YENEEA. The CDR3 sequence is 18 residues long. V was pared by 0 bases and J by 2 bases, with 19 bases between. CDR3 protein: CASSLEGGQRSKNYGYTF. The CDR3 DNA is TGTGCCAGCAGCTTAGAGGGAGGGCAGCGATCCAAAAACTATGGCTACACCTTC.